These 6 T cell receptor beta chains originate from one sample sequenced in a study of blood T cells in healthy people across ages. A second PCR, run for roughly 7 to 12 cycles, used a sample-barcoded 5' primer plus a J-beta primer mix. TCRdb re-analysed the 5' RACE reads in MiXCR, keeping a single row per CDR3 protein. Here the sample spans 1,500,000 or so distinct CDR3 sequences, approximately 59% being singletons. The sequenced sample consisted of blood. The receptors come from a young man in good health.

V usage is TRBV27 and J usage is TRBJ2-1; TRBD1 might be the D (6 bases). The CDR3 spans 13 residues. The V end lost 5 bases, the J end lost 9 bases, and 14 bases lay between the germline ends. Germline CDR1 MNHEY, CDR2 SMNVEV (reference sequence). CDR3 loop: CASSSSRGREQFF. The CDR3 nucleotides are TGTGCCAGCAGTAGTTCCAGGGGACGTGAGCAGTTCTTC.

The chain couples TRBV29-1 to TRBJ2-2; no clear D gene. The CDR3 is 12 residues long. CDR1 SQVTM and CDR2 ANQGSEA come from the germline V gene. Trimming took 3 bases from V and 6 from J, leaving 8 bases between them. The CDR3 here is CSVEAGSGELFF. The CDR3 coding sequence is TGCAGCGTTGAGGCCGGGTCCGGGGAGCTGTTTTTT.

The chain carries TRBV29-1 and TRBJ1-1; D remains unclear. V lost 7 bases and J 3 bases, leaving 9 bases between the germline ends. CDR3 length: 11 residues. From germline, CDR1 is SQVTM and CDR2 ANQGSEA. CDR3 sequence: CSGGWDTEAFF. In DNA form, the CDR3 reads TGCAGCGGGGGTTGGGACACTGAAGCTTTCTTT.

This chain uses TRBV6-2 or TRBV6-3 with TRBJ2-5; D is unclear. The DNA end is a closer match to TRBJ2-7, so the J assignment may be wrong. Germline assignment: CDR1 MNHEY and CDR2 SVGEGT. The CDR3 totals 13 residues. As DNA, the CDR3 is TGTGCCAGCGTCAACAAGGGCCTTCGCGAGCAGTACTTC. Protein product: CASVNKGLREQYF.

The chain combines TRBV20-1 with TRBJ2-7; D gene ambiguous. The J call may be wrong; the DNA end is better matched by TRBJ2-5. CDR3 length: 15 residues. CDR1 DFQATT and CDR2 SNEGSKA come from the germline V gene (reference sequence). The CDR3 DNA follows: TGCAGTGCTAGAGTCCCCGCAGGCCTTCAAGAGACCCAGTACTTC. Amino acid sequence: CSARVPAGLQETQYF.

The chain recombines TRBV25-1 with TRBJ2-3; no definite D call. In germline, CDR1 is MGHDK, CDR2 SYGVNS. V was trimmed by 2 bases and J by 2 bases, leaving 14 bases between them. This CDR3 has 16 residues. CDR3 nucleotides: TGTGCCAGCAGTGAAGGATGGGCAAGGCACACAGATACGCAGTATTTT. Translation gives CASSEGWARHTDTQYF. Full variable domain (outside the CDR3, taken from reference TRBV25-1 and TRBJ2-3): EADIYQTPRYLVIGTGKKITLECSQTMGHDKMYWYQQDPGMELHLIHYSYGVNSTEKGDLSSESTVSRIRTEHFPLTLESARPSHTSQYLCASSEGWARHTDTQYFGPGTRLTVL.